The 2 T cell receptor beta chains listed next were all sequenced from one sample in a study of lymphopenia after photon versus proton radiotherapy. Libraries were prepared by immunoSEQ multiplex PCR; TCRdb keeps only in-frame clonotypes and omits some of them. This sample has around 150,000 clones; around nine tenths occur once, and the top ten carry about 4.3%. Sequencing used peripheral blood, obtained from a patient treated with photon-based radiotherapy. The receptors come from a man in his forties or fifties with gastric cancer.

The chain couples TRBV6-6 to TRBJ2-1; 7 bases match TRBD2. V lost 7 bases, J lost 5 bases, and 2 bases stayed unmatched. The CDR3 extends over 12 amino acids. Germline CDR1 is MNHNY and CDR2 is SVGAGI (reference sequence). CDR3 in DNA: TGTGCCAGCACGGGGGGAAACAATGAGCAGTTCTTC. It translates to CASTGGNNEQFF.

The rearrangement uses TRBV7-9 and TRBJ2-1; D is uncertain. The germline gives CDR1 SEHNR, CDR2 FQNEAQ (reference sequence). V dropped 4 bases and J dropped 6 bases, with 13 bases sitting between them. This CDR3 has 14 amino acids. The CDR3 protein is CASSSQSISNEQFF. The CDR3 coding sequence is TGTGCCAGCAGCTCCCAGTCCATCTCCAATGAGCAGTTCTTC.